This T cell receptor (beta chain) is from a study of post-analysis software for immune sequencing data. Study background: Courses of disease covered relapsing-remitting, secondary progressive and progressive-relapsing multiple sclerosis.

Study results and limitations: Samples from one preparation batch, clustered by F measure, grouped strongly together. Five TRBV segments (TRBV5-6, TRBV5-1 and TRBV20-1 among them) occurred more frequently in patients than in controls. Normalized Chao1 diversity was significantly reduced in patients versus controls.

This clonotype was recorded many times. Its specificity is not known. TCR beta cDNA libraries had unique molecular identifiers. T cells, about 0.9 to 11 million of them, yielded about half a million cDNA molecules. Each CDR3 protein is one row after TCRdb ran MiXCR on the PCR reads. The data show about 190,000 distinct CDR3 sequences, around 29% seen once. CDR1 and CDR2 from the germline V gene are LNHNV and YYDKDF (reference sequence). The junction had 4 bases not matched to a gene; V was cut back by 0 bases and J by 0 bases. The CDR3 loop spans 17 amino acids. V usage is TRBV15 and J usage is TRBJ2-3, with TRBD2 matching 9 bases. The receptor was derived from a girl aged 2 to 17 with multiple sclerosis. Sequencing was performed on blood. This CDR3 is CATSRDLTSGSTDTQYF. In nucleotides, the CDR3 is TGTGCCACCAGCAGAGATTTGACTAGCGGAAGCACAGATACGCAGTATTTT.